This T cell receptor beta chain was retrieved from a study of blood T cell repertoires in COVID-19. V was shortened by 3 bases and J by 5 bases, with 11 bases between the two germline ends. The germline V gene has CDR1 SGHRS and CDR2 YFSETQ. The CDR3 consists of 13 residues. The repertoire was sequenced with immunoSEQ multiplex PCR; TCRdb's copy has only in-frame clones and lacks some. The sample shows 200,000 to 250,000 clones, roughly 80% of them seen only once. The receptor was derived from a woman between 50 and 59 years old who had been exposed to COVID-19. This chain uses TRBV5-1 with TRBJ1-1, with D tentatively TRBD1 (6 bases). What was sequenced was PBMCs or T cells enriched from blood (not recorded which). This CDR3 reads CASSSFQGTEAFF. In DNA, the CDR3 is TGCGCCAGCAGCTCCTTCCAGGGGACTGAAGCTTTCTTT.